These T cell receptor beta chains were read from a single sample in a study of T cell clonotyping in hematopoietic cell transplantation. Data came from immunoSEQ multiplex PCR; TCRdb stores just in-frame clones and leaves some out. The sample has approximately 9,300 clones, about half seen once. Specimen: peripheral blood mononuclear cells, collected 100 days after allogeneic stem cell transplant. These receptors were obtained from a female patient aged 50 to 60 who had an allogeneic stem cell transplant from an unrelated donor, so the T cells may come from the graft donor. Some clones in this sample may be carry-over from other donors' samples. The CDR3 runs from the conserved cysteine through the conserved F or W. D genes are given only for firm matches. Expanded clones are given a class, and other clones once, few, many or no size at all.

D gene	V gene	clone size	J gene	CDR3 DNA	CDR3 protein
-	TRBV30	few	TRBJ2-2	TGTGCCTGGAGTTATCGGTCTGCCGGGGAGCTGTTTTTT	CAWSYRSAGELFF
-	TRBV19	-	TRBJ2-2	TGTGCCAGTAGTATCCCCGGGGAGCTGTTTTTT	CASSIPGELFF
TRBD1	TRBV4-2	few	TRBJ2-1	TGTGCCAGCAGCCAAGAAGGTGACAGGGGCTACGAGCAGTTCTTC	CASSQEGDRGYEQFF
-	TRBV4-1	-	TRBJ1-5	TGCGCCAGCAGCCAAGAACCCGGGAGTCAGCCCCAGCATTTT	CASSQEPGSQPQHF
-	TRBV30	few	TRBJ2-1	TGTGCCTGGAGCCCTTCCGTGAATGAGCAGTTCTTC	CAWSPSVNEQFF
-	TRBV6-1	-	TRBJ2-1	TGTGCCAGCAGTGAGGTTGATGAGCAGTTCTTC	CASSEVDEQFF
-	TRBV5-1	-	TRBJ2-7	TGCGCCAGCAGCTTAGCAGGTCTGGGGAACGAGCAGTACTTC	CASSLAGLGNEQYF
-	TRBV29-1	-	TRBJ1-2	TGCAGCGCCACAGGGAACTATGGCTACACCTTC	CSATGNYGYTF
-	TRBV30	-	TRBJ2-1	TGTGCCTGGAGTGTCGCCCTCCTTAGCTCCTACAATGAGCAGTTCTTC	CAWSVALLSSYNEQFF
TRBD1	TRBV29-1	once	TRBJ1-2	TGCAGCGGACATGGGACAGGCTACTATGGCTACACCTTC	CSGHGTGYYGYTF
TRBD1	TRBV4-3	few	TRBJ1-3	TGCGCCAGCAGCCAAGATGGGACAGCCGGCTCTGGAAACACCATATATTTT	CASSQDGTAGSGNTIYF
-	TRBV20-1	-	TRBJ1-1	TGCAGTGCAGTGGGGGAAGCTTTCTTT	CSAVGEAFF
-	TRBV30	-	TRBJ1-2	TGTGCCTGGAGTGTGTCTGGACAGTCGGGGAGCTACACCTTC	CAWSVSGQSGSYTF
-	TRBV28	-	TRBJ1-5	TGTGCCAGCAGTGCCGGGAAGTCTAATCAGCCCCAGCATTTT	CASSAGKSNQPQHF
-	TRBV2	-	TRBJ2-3	TGTGCCAGCCTTAGGAGGACGGAAATCCACACAGATACGCAGTATTTT	CASLRRTEIHTDTQYF
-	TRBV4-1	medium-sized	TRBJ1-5	TGCGCCAGCAGCCAAGCCCCTTATCAGCCCCAGCATTTT	CASSQAPYQPQHF
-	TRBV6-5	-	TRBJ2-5	TGTGCCAGCAGTTACGTAGAGGGAGAGACCCAGTACTTC	CASSYVEGETQYF
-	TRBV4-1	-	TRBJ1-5	TGCGCCAGCAGCCAAGTGCCAGGGCTTTATAGCAATCAGCCCCAGCATTTT	CASSQVPGLYSNQPQHF
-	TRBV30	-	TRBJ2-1	TGTGCCGCCACCGGGGCTAGCTCCTACAATGAGCAGTTCTTC	CAATGASSYNEQFF
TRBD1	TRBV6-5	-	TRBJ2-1	TGTGCCAGCAGGACAGGGGGCTGGACCTACAATGAGCAGTTCTTC	CASRTGGWTYNEQFF
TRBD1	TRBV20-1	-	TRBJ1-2	TGCAGTGCTCAAGACAGGGACGGCTACACCTTC	CSAQDRDGYTF
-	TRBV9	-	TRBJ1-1	TGTGCCAGCAGCGTAGAACAGAACACTGAAGCTTTCTTT	CASSVEQNTEAFF
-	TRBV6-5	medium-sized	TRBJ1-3	TGTGCCAGCAGCCATGTCAACTCTGGAAACACCATATATTTT	CASSHVNSGNTIYF
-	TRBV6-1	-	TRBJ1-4	TGTGCCAGCAGTGACTCAGGGGAGGGGGAAAAACTGTTTTTT	CASSDSGEGEKLFF
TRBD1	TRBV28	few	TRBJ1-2	TGTGCCAGCAGAACAACCGGGACAGGGGAGAATGGCTACACCTTC	CASRTTGTGENGYTF
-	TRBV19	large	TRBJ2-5	TGTGCGACGGGGGAGAACCAAGAGACCCAGTACTTC	CATGENQETQYF